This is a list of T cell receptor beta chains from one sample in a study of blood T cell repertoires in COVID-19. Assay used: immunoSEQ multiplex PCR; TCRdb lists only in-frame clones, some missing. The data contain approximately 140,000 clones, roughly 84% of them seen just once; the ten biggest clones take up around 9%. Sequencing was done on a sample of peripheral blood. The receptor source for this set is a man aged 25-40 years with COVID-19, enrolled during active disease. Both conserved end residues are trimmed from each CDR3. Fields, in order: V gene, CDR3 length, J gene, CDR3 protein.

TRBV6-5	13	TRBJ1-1	ASSYAPGQANSVF
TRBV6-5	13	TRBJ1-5	ASRPDRASNQPQH
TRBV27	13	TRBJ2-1	ASSLLADSYNEQF
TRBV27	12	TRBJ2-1	ASSLGGGPNEQF
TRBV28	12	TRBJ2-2	ASSFRDRTGELF
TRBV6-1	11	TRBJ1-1	ASSESGQAGTF
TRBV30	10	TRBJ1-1	AWMVGIRGAF
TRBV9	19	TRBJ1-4	ASSVGIVWTGRSATNEKLF
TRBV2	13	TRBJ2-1	ASTEIGGRNNEQF
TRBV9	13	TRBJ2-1	ASSVGGGLDNEQF
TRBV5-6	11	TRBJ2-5	ASRKGNQETQY
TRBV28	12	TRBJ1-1	ASSPTGWSTEAF
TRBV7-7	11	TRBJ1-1	ASSPPGGTEAF
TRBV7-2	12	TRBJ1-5	ASSLGTGNQPQH
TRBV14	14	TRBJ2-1	ASSPKLEAGYNEQF
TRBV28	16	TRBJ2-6	ASSGSGTGYSGANVLT
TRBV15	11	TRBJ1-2	ATSRGQGYGYT
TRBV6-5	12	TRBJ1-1	ASSYPGGGTEAF
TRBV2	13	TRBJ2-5	ASAGLAGRGETQY
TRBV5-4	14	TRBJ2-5	ASSLEPGQESETQY
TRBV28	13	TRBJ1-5	ASTAHGVGNQPQH
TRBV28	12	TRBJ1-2	ASTQRHLRYGYT
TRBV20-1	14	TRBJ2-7	SASALASGRYYEQY
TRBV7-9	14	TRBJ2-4	ASGNQGALAKNIQY
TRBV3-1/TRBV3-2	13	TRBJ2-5	ASSQRVPLGETQY
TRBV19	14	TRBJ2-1	ASSPGTSGRGNEQF
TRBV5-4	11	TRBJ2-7	ASSWDREDEQY
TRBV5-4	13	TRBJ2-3	ASSLEQGLTDTQY
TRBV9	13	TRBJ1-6	ASSAAGQSNSPLH
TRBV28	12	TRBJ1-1	ASSPPEGNTEAF
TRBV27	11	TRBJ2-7	ASMSGFPYEQY
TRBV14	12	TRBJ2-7	ASSPSTDSYEQY
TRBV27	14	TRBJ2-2	ASSFLAFANTGELF
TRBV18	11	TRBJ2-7	ASSPGSTYEQY
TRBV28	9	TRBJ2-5	ASRTGETQY
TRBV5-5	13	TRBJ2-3	ASYEGAGGSDTQY
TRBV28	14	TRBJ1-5	ASSLVRDRGNQPQH
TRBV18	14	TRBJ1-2	ASSPTNRATNYGYT
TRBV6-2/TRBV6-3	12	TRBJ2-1	ASSFNHLYNEQF
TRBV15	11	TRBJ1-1	ATSREVAGQAF
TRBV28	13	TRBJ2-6	ASSSLSAGANVLT
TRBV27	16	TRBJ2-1	ASSLPSGSSVRYNEQF
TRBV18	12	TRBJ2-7	ASSPLNRGDEQY
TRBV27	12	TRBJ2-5	ASSLRGRQETQY
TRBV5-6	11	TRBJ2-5	ASSMAGSETQY
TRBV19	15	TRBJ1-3	ASSTNDRTSSGNTIY
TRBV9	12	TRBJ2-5	ASSDRGSAETQY
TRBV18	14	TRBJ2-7	ASSRTQTGQSYEQY
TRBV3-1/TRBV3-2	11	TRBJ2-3	ASTPRERDTQY
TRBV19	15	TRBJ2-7	ASSMTLGRGRNYEQY
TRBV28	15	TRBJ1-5	ASSLLRGRHSNQPQH
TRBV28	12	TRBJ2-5	ASSSGGGRETQY